Following are 23 T cell receptor beta chains from one sample sequenced in a study of blood T cell repertoires in COVID-19. Generated by immunoSEQ multiplex PCR, the TCRdb table keeps only in-frame clones and is missing some. The sample holds 350,000 to 400,000 clones, roughly nine tenths seen once. Sequenced input: PBMCs or T cells enriched from blood (not recorded which). The receptors originated from a man aged 18 to 30 who had recovered from COVID-19.

The chain uses TRBV4-1 and TRBJ1-3, with 7 nucleotides matching TRBD1. Germline V gene data show CDR1 as MGHRA and CDR2 as YSYEKL. This CDR3 comprises 16 residues. J was trimmed by 4 bases and V by 4 bases; bases with no gene match: 10. The CDR3 reads CASSPPDRTVGNTIYF. In DNA form, the CDR3 reads TGCGCCAGCAGCCCCCCGGACAGGACGGTGGGAAACACCATATATTTT.

The V and J genes are TRBV7-9 and TRBJ2-5, with 9 bases aligning to TRBD2. V gave up 5 bases and J gave up 5 bases; unmatched junction bases: 9. The CDR3 has 15 residues. Germline CDR1 is SEHNR and CDR2 is FQNEAQ (reference sequence). The CDR3 coding sequence is TGTGCCAGCAGCGTATGGACTAGCGAGTCGGAGACCCAGTACTTC. Its protein is CASSVWTSESETQYF. Together with reference TRBV7-9 and TRBJ2-5, the CDR3 gives the full variable domain: DTGVSQNPRHKITKRGQNVTFRCDPISEHNRLYWYRQTLGQGPEFLTYFQNEAQLEKSRLLSDRFSAERPKGSFSTLEIQRTEQGDSAMYLCASSVWTSESETQYFGPGTRLLVL.

The chain has TRBV4-1 and TRBJ2-1; a possible D gene is TRBD2 (9 bases). This CDR3 spans 21 amino acids. CDR1 is MGHRA and CDR2 is YSYEKL in the germline V gene. Trimming stripped 5 bases from V and 6 bases from J, with 35 bases between. CDR3 amino acids: CASSSHPQGALGTSMLNEQFF. The CDR3 bases are TGCGCCAGCAGCTCGCATCCCCAGGGGGCCTTGGGGACTAGCATGCTCAATGAGCAGTTCTTC.

This chain uses TRBV6-5 with TRBJ2-1; 9 nucleotides match TRBD2. V dropped 3 bases and J dropped 4; count of bases not matched to a gene: 7. Germline loops: CDR1 MNHEY, CDR2 SVGAGI. The CDR3 is 16 residues long. The CDR3, as DNA: TGTGCCAGCAGTTATATTCGGACTAGCGCTTACAATGAGCAGTTCTTC. This encodes CASSYIRTSAYNEQFF.

This chain connects TRBV5-1 to TRBJ2-7; D is unclear. Trimming stripped 3 bases from V and 0 bases from J, with 7 bases between. Germline CDR1 SGHRS, CDR2 YFSETQ. This CDR3 spans 13 amino acids. CDR3 residues: CASSSGPSYEQYF. CDR3 in DNA: TGCGCCAGCAGCTCAGGCCCCTCCTACGAGCAGTACTTC.

This chain joins TRBV9 and TRBJ2-7, with TRBD2 matching 16 bases. The CDR3 covers 19 residues. Per germline, CDR1 SGDLS and CDR2 YYNGEE. J gave up 3 bases and V 0 bases, and 9 bases lay outside the gene matches. The chain's CDR3 is CASSVAAPGLAGGHYEQYF. In DNA form, the CDR3 reads TGTGCCAGCAGCGTAGCCGCCCCGGGACTAGCGGGGGGGCACTACGAGCAGTACTTC.

The J gene is TRBJ2-3, the V gene TRBV9; 10 nucleotides align to TRBD2. The CDR3 totals 16 residues. The germline gives CDR1 SGDLS, CDR2 YYNGEE. With 4 bases clipped from V and 4 bases from J, the junction kept 9 bases outside the gene matches. The CDR3 here is CASSSLAGGGPDTQYF. CDR3 DNA sequence: TGTGCCAGCAGCTCCTTAGCGGGGGGTGGCCCAGATACGCAGTATTTT.

CDR3 sequence reads: CASSLAGDYGYTF. The DNA of the CDR3 is TGTGCCAGCAGTTTGGCAGGGGACTATGGCTACACCTTC. The chain couples TRBV12-3 or TRBV12-4 to TRBJ1-2; maybe TRBD1 (6 bases). V lost 3 bases and J lost 3, with 8 bases in between. This CDR3 has 13 residues.

This chain connects TRBV19 to TRBJ1-5, with 9 bases identical to TRBD1. From germline, CDR1 is LNHDA and CDR2 SQIVND (reference sequence). This CDR3 comprises 14 residues. Germline trimming cut 6 bases from V and 7 bases from J; bases unmatched to any gene: 7. DNA of the CDR3: TGTGCCAGTAGCTTTGGACAGGGGTTCCAGCCCCAGCATTTT. Protein: CASSFGQGFQPQHF.

The J gene is TRBJ1-2, the V gene TRBV27; perhaps TRBD1 as D (6 bases). V was clipped by 7 bases and J by 0 bases, with 15 bases between them. From germline, CDR1 is MNHEY and CDR2 SMNVEV (reference sequence). CDR3 length: 15 residues. DNA of the CDR3: TGTGCCAGCACACTCCGGACAGACTCTAACTATGGCTACACCTTC. Protein: CASTLRTDSNYGYTF.

CDR3 in amino acids: CASSDRVAYGYTF. The CDR3 bases are TGTGCCAGTAGCGACAGGGTGGCATATGGCTACACCTTC. This chain connects TRBV19 to TRBJ1-2; 7 bases line up with TRBD1. The CDR3 is 13 amino acids. Germline assignment: CDR1 LNHDA and CDR2 SQIVND (reference sequence). The V segment lost 6 bases and the J segment 5 bases; nucleotides outside the gene matches: 6.

This clone was found a few times. V usage is TRBV4-1 and J usage is TRBJ2-7, with D unclear. Deletions cut 2 bases from V and 2 bases from J, with 10 bases between. CDR1 and CDR2 (germline): MGHRA, YSYEKL. CDR3 length equals 14 residues. DNA for the CDR3: TGCGCCAGCAGCCAACAGGATAGAACCTACGAGCAGTACTTC. Protein product: CASSQQDRTYEQYF.

The V gene is TRBV27, the J gene TRBJ1-2; a possible D gene is TRBD1 (5 bases). Germline V gene data show CDR1 as MNHEY and CDR2 as SMNVEV (reference sequence). CDR3 length equals 12 residues. The germline V and J ends were trimmed by 2 bases and 8 bases, with 9 bases remaining between them. In nucleotides, the CDR3 is TGTGCCAGCAGTTTAAGGGGATACGGCTACACCTTC. Protein: CASSLRGYGYTF.

The chain carries TRBV30 and TRBJ2-7; D not certain. CDR1 and CDR2 (germline): GTSNPN, SVGIG (reference sequence). This CDR3 has 14 residues. Trimming took 1 base from V and 3 from J, leaving 13 bases between them. The DNA for the CDR3 is TGTGCCTGGAGTGGTTCCGGGTTGGGCTACGAGCAGTACTTC. Amino acid sequence: CAWSGSGLGYEQYF.

This chain uses TRBV28 with TRBJ2-7; 8 bases are a match to TRBD1. This CDR3 has 15 amino acids. Germline trimming cut 5 bases from V and 1 base from J; bases unmatched to any gene: 7. Germline CDR1 reads MDHEN; CDR2 reads SYDVKM. CDR3 sequence (DNA): TGTGCCAGCAGTCCCGCGGACAGGGAATCCTACGAGCAGTACTTC. Encoded protein: CASSPADRESYEQYF.

The chain has TRBV9 and TRBJ1-3, with a tentative D call TRBD1 (6 bases). The length of the CDR3 is 15 residues. V was clipped by 0 bases and J by 1 base, with 8 bases between them. Germline values: CDR1 SGDLS, CDR2 YYNGEE. CDR3 coding DNA: TGTGCCAGCAGCGTAGCTCAGGGGTCTGGAAACACCATATATTTT. Protein: CASSVAQGSGNTIYF. Full variable domain (outside the CDR3, taken from reference TRBV9 and TRBJ1-3): DSGVTQTPKHLITATGQRVTLRCSPRSGDLSVYWYQQSLDQGLQFLIQYYNGEERAKGNILERFSAQQFPDLHSELNLSSLELGDSALYFCASSVAQGSGNTIYFGEGSWLTVV.

The rearrangement joins TRBV5-8 to TRBJ2-1; D is uncertain. V was clipped by 1 base and J by 9 bases, with 8 bases between them. Germline V CDR1 and CDR2: SGHTS, YDEGEE. The CDR3 spans 12 residues. CDR3 region: CASSLLSREQFF. Here the CDR3 DNA reads TGTGCCAGCAGCTTGTTGAGTCGTGAGCAGTTCTTC.

The chain joins TRBV7-9 to TRBJ1-5; D is undetermined. Germline V gives CDR1 SEHNR, CDR2 FQNEAQ (reference sequence). V gave up 5 bases and J gave up 5 bases, with 7 bases separating them. This CDR3 spans 12 amino acids. CDR3 protein: CASSRGDQPQHF. The CDR3 nucleotides read TGTGCCAGCAGCCGCGGGGATCAGCCCCAGCATTTT.

The chain uses TRBV12-3 or TRBV12-4 and TRBJ2-7; maybe TRBD1 (5 bases). CDR3 length: 13 residues. Between the trimmed V and J ends, which lost 6 bases and 5 bases, there was a span of 14 bases. CDR3 sequence: CASSTPGLDEQYF. The CDR3 DNA sequence: TGTGCCAGCAGCACCCCAGGGCTCGACGAGCAGTACTTC.

This clone appeared a single time. This chain links TRBV2 with TRBJ2-5; TRBD2 aligns across 10 bases. CDR3 length equals 17 residues. The germline CDR1 and CDR2 sequences are SNHLY and FYNNEI. The junction had 19 bases not matched to a gene; V was cut back by 11 bases and J by 4 bases. For the CDR3, the DNA is TGTGCCGGGCGGCGAACTGGAGCGGGGGGGCAAGGAGAGACCCAGTACTTC. Translating it yields CAGRRTGAGGQGETQYF.

V gene TRBV5-4 combines with J gene TRBJ1-5; D is unresolved. Germline lookup yields CDR1 SGHNT and CDR2 YYREEE (reference sequence). Trimming took 0 bases from V and 10 from J, leaving 14 bases between them. The CDR3 covers 14 residues. CDR3 bases: TGTGCCAGCAGCTTGGCACCGAAAGAGGGCCCCCAGCATTTT. Its translation is CASSLAPKEGPQHF.

The rearrangement joins TRBV28 to TRBJ2-7; D is uncertain. The V and J ends lost 6 bases and 0 bases respectively, with 6 bases between them. The CDR3 is made up of 12 amino acids. The germline CDR1 and CDR2 sequences are MDHEN and SYDVKM. CDR3 nucleotides: TGTGCCAGCAGCACACCCTCCTACGAGCAGTACTTC. This gives the protein CASSTPSYEQYF.

The table lists this clone with a count of one. V gene TRBV19 combines with J gene TRBJ1-5, with 9 bases identical to TRBD1. This CDR3 contains 17 residues. Trimming removed 7 bases from V and 5 bases from J; junction bases left unmatched: 15. Germline values: CDR1 LNHDA, CDR2 SQIVND (reference sequence). CDR3 protein: CASTSLLVWTGDQPQHF. DNA of the CDR3: TGTGCCAGTACCTCCTTGCTGGTCTGGACAGGGGATCAGCCCCAGCATTTT. Combining the CDR3 with reference TRBV19 and TRBJ1-5 gives the whole variable domain DGGITQSPKYLFRKEGQNVTLSCEQNLNHDAMYWYRQDPGQGLRLIYYSQIVNDFQKGDIAEGYSVSREKKESFPLTVTSAQKNPTAFYLCASTSLLVWTGDQPQHFGDGTRLSIL.